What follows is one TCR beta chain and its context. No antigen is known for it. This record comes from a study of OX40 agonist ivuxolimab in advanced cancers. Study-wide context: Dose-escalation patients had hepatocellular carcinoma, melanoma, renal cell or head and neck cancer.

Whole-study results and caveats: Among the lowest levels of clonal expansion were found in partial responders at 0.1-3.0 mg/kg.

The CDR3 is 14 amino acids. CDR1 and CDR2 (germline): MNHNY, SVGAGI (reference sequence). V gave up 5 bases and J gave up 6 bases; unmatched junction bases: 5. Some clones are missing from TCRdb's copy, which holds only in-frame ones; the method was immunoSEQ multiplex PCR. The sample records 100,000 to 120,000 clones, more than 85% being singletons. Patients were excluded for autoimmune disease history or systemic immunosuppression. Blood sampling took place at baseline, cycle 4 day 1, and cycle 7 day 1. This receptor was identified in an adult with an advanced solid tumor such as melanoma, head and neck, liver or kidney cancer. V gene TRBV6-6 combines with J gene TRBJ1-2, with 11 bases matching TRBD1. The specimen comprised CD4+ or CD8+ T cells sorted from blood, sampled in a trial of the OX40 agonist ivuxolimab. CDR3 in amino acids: CASSTGQGANGYTF. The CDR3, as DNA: TGTGCCAGCAGTACAGGACAGGGGGCGAATGGCTACACCTTC.